This T cell receptor (beta chain) stems from a study of T cell changes during pregnancy in multiple sclerosis. Sequencing was performed with immunoSEQ multiplex PCR; in TCRdb, only in-frame clones are kept and a portion is missing. The top ten hold 6% to 8% of the sample, which has under 30,000 clones, about 88% seen once. The specimen was CD8+ T cells from peripheral blood mononuclear cells, collected in the second trimester of pregnancy. The sequence came from a female donor with multiple sclerosis, enrolled in a pregnancy study.

The CDR3: CAWNTGGHEKLFF. The CDR3 DNA reads as TGTGCCTGGAATACAGGGGGCCACGAAAAACTGTTTTTT. V gene TRBV30 combines with J gene TRBJ1-4, with TRBD1 matching 9 bases. This CDR3 has 13 amino acids. V was pared by 4 bases and J by 8 bases, with 5 bases of the junction left unmatched. Germline V gives CDR1 GTSNPN, CDR2 SVGIG (reference sequence).